This entry features one T cell receptor (beta chain) sequence. Generated by immunoSEQ multiplex PCR, the TCRdb table keeps only in-frame clones and is missing some. In the table there are tens of thousands of clones, 70% to 90% of which are singletons. This sample was included in a study of OX40 agonist ivuxolimab in advanced cancers. The wider study: With ivuxolimab, an agonistic anti-OX40 (CD134) antibody, patients were treated.

Germline V gene data show CDR1 as SGHTA and CDR2 as FQGTGA. With 4 bases removed from V and 0 bases from J, the gap between germline ends came to 13 bases. This CDR3 region has 17 residues. This TCR came from an adult with an advanced solid tumor such as melanoma, head and neck, liver or kidney cancer. The chain employs TRBV7-3 and TRBJ2-6; D gene unclear. The material was CD4+ or CD8+ T cells sorted from blood, obtained in a trial of the OX40 agonist ivuxolimab. The CDR3 nucleotides read TGTGCCAGCAGCTCCCGCGGACGGAGCTCTGGGGCCAACGTCCTGACTTTC. It translates to CASSSRGRSSGANVLTF.